A single sample gave rise to the 27 T cell receptor beta chains below, sequenced in a study of blood T cells in healthy people across ages. Combining a sample-barcoded 5' primer with a J-beta primer mix, a second PCR ran for about 6 to 12 cycles. TCRdb re-called the 5' RACE reads with MiXCR, one entry per CDR3 protein. The sample lists 850,000 to 1,100,000 distinct CDR3 sequences, less than 45% seen once, with roughly 13% in the top ten. Sample: blood. The receptors stem from a young man in good health.

The V gene is TRBV20-1, the J gene TRBJ2-2, with no clear D. The CDR3 has 13 residues. CDR1 is DFQATT and CDR2 is SNEGSKA in the germline V gene (reference sequence). V lost 1 base and J 7 bases, leaving 10 bases between the germline ends. In DNA form, the CDR3 reads TGCAGTGCTAGAGCTGCCTTTGGCGGGGAGCTGTTTTTT. Encoded protein: CSARAAFGGELFF.

This clonotype occurred once. It may be a read error: a sequence one base away is much more abundant. CDR3 protein: CGSSRPGVTDTQYF. The CDR3 region has the DNA TGTGGCAGCAGCCGCCCAGGTGTCACAGATACGCAGTATTTT. The rearrangement uses TRBV7-2 and TRBJ2-3; D unresolved. This CDR3 comprises 14 residues. Germline V gene lookup returns CDR1 SGHTA and CDR2 FQGNSA.

J is TRBJ1-4 and V is TRBV9; maybe TRBD1 (6 bases). Per the germline V gene, CDR1 is SGDLS and CDR2 is YYNGEE. V was shortened by 6 bases and J by 1 base, with 10 bases between the two germline ends. This CDR3 has 14 residues. The CDR3 bases are TGTGCCAGCACCGGAGGGGGAACTAATGAAAAACTGTTTTTT. Residues: CASTGGGTNEKLFF.

This sequence joins TRBV9 and TRBJ1-4, with D possibly TRBD1 on 6 matching bases. Per the germline V gene, CDR1 is SGDLS and CDR2 is YYNGEE. V was clipped by 0 bases and J by 12 bases, with 15 bases between them. This CDR3 is built from 14 residues. The CDR3 region is CASSVGAGAKELFF. CDR3 DNA: TGTGCCAGCAGCGTAGGGGCAGGGGCGAAGGAACTGTTTTTT.

The V gene is TRBV15, the J gene TRBJ1-1; no firm D call. Germline assignment: CDR1 LNHNV and CDR2 YYDKDF (reference sequence). The CDR3 has 13 residues. Deletions cut 5 bases from V and 8 bases from J, with 15 bases between. CDR3 DNA sequence: TGTGCCACCAGCGGCCTAGGAGGGTCCGAAGCTTTCTTT. Translation gives CATSGLGGSEAFF.

The rearrangement uses TRBV6-2 or TRBV6-3 and TRBJ2-1, with D uncertain. Per germline, CDR1 MNHEY and CDR2 SVGEGT. The V end was cut by 6 bases, the J end by 4 bases, with 10 bases between. The CDR3 extends over 13 amino acids. CDR3 sequence reads: CASSTRGYNEQFF. The DNA of the CDR3 is TGTGCCAGCAGCACCAGAGGTTACAATGAGCAGTTCTTC.

The chain is built from TRBV4-3 and TRBJ2-1; possibly TRBD1 or TRBD2 for D (5 bases each). Trimming stripped 1 base from V and 3 bases from J, with 13 bases between. This CDR3 is 16 amino acids long. The germline CDR1 and CDR2 sequences are LGHNA and YSLEER. DNA for the CDR3: TGCGCCAGCAGCCAAGTACGGGACGGTATCTACAATGAGCAGTTCTTC. Its protein is CASSQVRDGIYNEQFF.

V and J are TRBV3-1 and TRBJ2-1; D might be TRBD1 or TRBD2, each matching 5 bases. The DNA end lines up better with TRBJ2-7; the J call may be wrong. This CDR3 is built from 18 residues. Germline CDR1 reads LGHDT; CDR2 reads YNNKEL (reference sequence). The CDR3 DNA follows: TGTGCCAGCACCATGAGGCCCTCCGGGACGGGCACCTACAATGAGCAGTACTTC. Protein sequence: CASTMRPSGTGTYNEQYF.

This chain joins TRBV4-3 and TRBJ2-5, with 8 bases lining up with TRBD2. V dropped 4 bases and J dropped 3; count of bases not matched to a gene: 4. The CDR3 covers 14 residues. Germline V lookup: CDR1 LGHNA, CDR2 YSLEER. This CDR3 reads CASSRGLGKETQYF. The CDR3 nucleotides read TGCGCCAGCAGCCGGGGACTAGGCAAAGAGACCCAGTACTTC.

The J gene is TRBJ1-1, the V gene TRBV20-1, with 7 positions matching TRBD1. Germline assignment: CDR1 DFQATT and CDR2 SNEGSKA (reference sequence). The CDR3 consists of 12 residues. V was clipped by 5 bases and J by 0 bases; unmatched bases: 0. CDR3 protein: CSAGQVNTEAFF. The CDR3 DNA follows: TGCAGTGCTGGACAGGTGAACACTGAAGCTTTCTTT.

The chain couples TRBV24-1 to TRBJ1-1, with D hard to call. This CDR3 is built from 13 residues. V was cut by 9 bases and J by 1 base, with 11 bases left in between. The germline V gene encodes CDR1 KGHDR and CDR2 SFDVKD. The CDR3 DNA reads as TGTGCCACCCATGACTCTGGGAACACTGAAGCTTTCTTT. It is translated as CATHDSGNTEAFF.

This clonotype has more than one count but fewer than ten. J is TRBJ1-2 and V is TRBV7-9; D remains ambiguous. The CDR3 is 13 residues long. The ends were cut back, 4 bases at V and 5 bases at J, with 11 bases in the middle. Per germline, CDR1 SEHNR and CDR2 FQNEAQ (reference sequence). The CDR3 nucleotides are TGTGCCAGCAGCTCCTCTCTAGCTTATGGCTACACCTTC. Its translation: CASSSSLAYGYTF.

The chain links TRBV28 to TRBJ2-1, with TRBD1 identical over 8 bases. CDR3 length equals 11 residues. Germline V gives CDR1 MDHEN, CDR2 SYDVKM. This CDR3 is CTIDRGYEQFF. In DNA, the CDR3 is TGTACCATCGACAGGGGCTATGAGCAGTTCTTC.

This clonotype was picked up a small number of times. One end of the junction is discordant with germline, which a read error may explain. The chain couples TRBV3-1 to TRBJ2-7; 7 bases map to TRBD1. CDR1 is LGHDT and CDR2 is YNNKEL in the germline V gene (reference sequence). CDR3 length: 14 amino acids. CDR3 region: CANSQAGQAYEQYF. The CDR3 nucleotides are TGTGCCAACAGCCAAGCCGGACAGGCGTACGAGCAGTACTTC.

This clonotype was found a few times. The V gene is TRBV5-6, the J gene TRBJ2-5; 7 bases line up with TRBD2. J was trimmed by 2 bases and V by 4 bases; bases with no gene match: 14. The CDR3 sequence is 17 residues long. The V gene's germline CDR1 is SGHDT and CDR2 YYEEEE. For the CDR3, the DNA is TGTGCCAGCAGCCGAGGACTAGATGTGGAGAATCAAGAGACCCAGTACTTC. It is translated as CASSRGLDVENQETQYF.

The chain employs TRBV4-2 and TRBJ2-2; D is unresolved. This CDR3 is 15 amino acids long. Trimming stripped 2 bases from V and 1 base from J, with 8 bases between. Germline V gene lookup returns CDR1 LGHNA and CDR2 YNFKEQ. CDR3 in DNA: TGTGCCAGCAGCCAACGGGCAGAGAACACCGGGGAGCTGTTTTTT. Its protein is CASSQRAENTGELFF.

The chain recombines TRBV9 with TRBJ2-3; TRBD2 matches 8 bases. The CDR3 loop spans 15 amino acids. Germline V gene lookup returns CDR1 SGDLS and CDR2 YYNGEE. J lost 4 bases, V lost 0 bases, and 4 bases had no gene match. For the CDR3, the DNA is TGTGCCAGCAGCGTAGAGAGCGGGGGCCCAGATACGCAGTATTTT. Protein: CASSVESGGPDTQYF.

The chain couples TRBV7-9 to TRBJ1-1; D is possibly TRBD1 (5 bases). Germline CDR1 SEHNR, CDR2 FQNEAQ (reference sequence). The V and J ends lost 0 bases and 4 bases respectively, with 24 bases between them. There are 19 residues in the CDR3. The CDR3 DNA sequence: TGTGCCAGCAGCTTAGCGGTTATCCGGGGACGAGGAGTTAGCACTGAAGCTTTCTTT. Translating gives CASSLAVIRGRGVSTEAFF.

This clonotype was detected only once. The chain joins TRBV20-1 to TRBJ2-1; no firm D call. The germline gives CDR1 DFQATT, CDR2 SNEGSKA (reference sequence). Trimming removed 1 base from V and 0 bases from J, with 7 bases in between. The CDR3 extends over 14 amino acids. The CDR3 nucleotides are TGCAGTGCTAGAGTTGGGGTCTCCTACAATGAGCAGTTCTTC. Its translation is CSARVGVSYNEQFF.

The rearrangement joins TRBV7-2 to TRBJ1-3; D ambiguous. Trimming shortened V by 7 bases and J by 1 base, and 8 bases separated the two germline ends. This CDR3 is built from 13 residues. Germline CDR1 reads SGHTA; CDR2 reads FQGNSA. The CDR3, as DNA: TGTGCCAGCATAAGCGGATCTGGAAACACCATATATTTT. The encoded protein is CASISGSGNTIYF. The full variable domain, in which reference TRBV7-2 and TRBJ1-3 provide the parts outside the CDR3, is GAGVSQSPSNKVTEKGKDVELRCDPISGHTALYWYRQSLGQGLEFLIYFQGNSAPDKSGLPSDRFSAERTGGSVSTLTIQRTQQEDSAVYLCASISGSGNTIYFGEGSWLTVV.

The J gene is TRBJ2-7, the V gene TRBV28; D uncertain. Per the germline V gene, CDR1 is MDHEN and CDR2 is SYDVKM. This CDR3 has 14 residues. V lost 3 bases to trimming and J lost 0 bases, with 9 bases between them. CDR3 in DNA: TGTGCCAGCAGTTTTTCCCGAGACTCCTACGAGCAGTACTTC. The encoded protein is CASSFSRDSYEQYF.

This chain connects TRBV4-3 to TRBJ1-3; D is unresolved. Germline V gene lookup returns CDR1 LGHNA and CDR2 YSLEER. Trimming left V 0 bases short and J 0 bases short, with 12 bases between. This CDR3 has 17 residues. The CDR3 DNA reads TGCGCCAGCAGCCAAGACTACGGCGGCCACTCTGGAAACACCATATATTTT. It translates to CASSQDYGGHSGNTIYF.

The chain uses TRBV30 and TRBJ2-3, with no clear D. Trimming removed 4 bases at V and 4 bases at J, with 9 bases between. There are 12 residues in the CDR3. Germline CDR1 reads GTSNPN; CDR2 reads SVGIG (reference sequence). The CDR3 is CAWTIGPDTQYF. The CDR3 nucleotides are TGTGCCTGGACGATCGGGCCAGATACGCAGTATTTT. The full variable domain, its missing parts supplied by reference TRBV30 and TRBJ2-3, is SQTIHQWPATLVQPVGSPLSLECTVEGTSNPNLYWYRQAAGRGLQLLFYSVGIGQISSEVPQNLSASRPQDRQFILSSKKLLLSDSGFYLCAWTIGPDTQYFGPGTRLTVL.

The table lists this clonotype with a few counts. The genes are TRBV7-2 and TRBJ2-5; D might be TRBD1 (5 bases). Deletions cut 2 bases from V and 2 bases from J, with 9 bases between. Germline assignment: CDR1 SGHTA and CDR2 FQGNSA. This CDR3 is built from 14 residues. DNA for the CDR3: TGTGCCAGCAGCTTAAATGGGGCGCAAGAGACCCAGTACTTC. This sequence encodes CASSLNGAQETQYF.

The V call is TRBV10-3, the J call TRBJ1-1; maybe TRBD1 (5 bases). The germline V gene encodes CDR1 ENHRY and CDR2 SYGVKD. V was trimmed by 6 bases and J by 1 base, leaving 9 bases between them. The CDR3 runs 13 residues. The CDR3, as DNA: TGTGCCATCAGAGATACAGGGAACACTGAAGCTTTCTTT. Translation: CAIRDTGNTEAFF.

The chain is built from TRBV28 and TRBJ1-4; 7 nucleotides align to TRBD1. CDR1 MDHEN and CDR2 SYDVKM come from the germline V gene. The CDR3 spans 17 residues. The junction had 22 bases not matched to a gene; V was cut back by 4 bases and J by 14 bases. CDR3 DNA: TGTGCCAGCAGTTGGGGTTTTGGACAGGCCTCTTCCGAGGCGCTGTTTTTT. Its protein product is CASSWGFGQASSEALFF.

The table lists this clonotype with a few counts. The rearrangement joins TRBV18 to TRBJ2-3; D possibly corresponds to TRBD2 (6 bases). The V gene lost 2 bases and the J gene lost 0 bases, with 12 bases spanning the gap. The germline CDR1 and CDR2 sequences are KGHSH and LQKENI. This CDR3 contains 16 residues. The CDR3 region is CASSPTSSTSTDTQYF. CDR3 sequence (DNA): TGTGCCAGCTCACCAACTAGCTCTACTAGCACAGATACGCAGTATTTT.